The rows below give T cell receptor beta chains drawn from one sample of a study of blood T cell repertoires in COVID-19. The repertoire was sequenced with immunoSEQ multiplex PCR; TCRdb's copy has only in-frame clones and lacks some. In the table there are around 450,000 clones, 87% of which are singletons. The sample taken for sequencing was PBMCs or T cells enriched from blood (not recorded which). These receptors all come from a woman between 18 and 30 years old with acute COVID-19. CDR3s include the opening cysteine and the closing phenylalanine or tryptophan. Each record gives: V gene, J gene, D gene, clone size, CDR3 protein, CDR3 DNA. A D gene is named only where the DNA matches it firmly. Expanded clones are given a class, and other clones once, few, many or no size at all.

TRBV6-2/TRBV6-3	TRBJ2-2	TRBD1	.	CASSYAPGQVNTGELFF	TGTGCCAGCAGTTACGCCCCCGGACAGGTAAACACCGGGGAGCTGTTTTTT
TRBV10-1	TRBJ2-1	TRBD2	few	CASSESSGDYNEQFF	TGCGCCAGCAGTGAGTCTAGCGGGGACTACAATGAGCAGTTCTTC
TRBV10-2	TRBJ1-1	.	.	CASDSGGERGTEAFF	TGCGCCAGCGATTCGGGGGGGGAACGGGGCACTGAAGCTTTCTTT
TRBV16	TRBJ1-1	.	.	CASSQPTLRGPLIRIKAFF	TGTGCCAGCAGCCAACCCACCCTAAGGGGCCCTCTCATAAGGATTAAAGCTTTCTTT
TRBV23-1	TRBJ2-4	TRBD1	.	CASSQSATGGDWTKNIQYF	TGCGCCAGCAGTCAATCGGCGACAGGGGGTGACTGGACCAAAAACATTCAGTACTTC
TRBV6-1	TRBJ1-3	.	.	CASNPTGSGNTIYF	TGTGCCAGCAACCCGACAGGCTCTGGAAACACCATATATTTT
TRBV28	TRBJ2-2	TRBD1	.	CASLTGGKTGELFF	TGTGCCAGCCTCACAGGGGGCAAAACCGGGGAGCTGTTTTTT
TRBV11-2	TRBJ2-7	TRBD2	.	CASSQILAGTRYEQYF	TGTGCCAGCAGCCAAATCTTAGCGGGAACCCGCTACGAGCAGTACTTC
TRBV18	TRBJ1-6	TRBD1	.	CARGGTGEENSPLHF	TGTGCCAGGGGCGGGACAGGGGAAGAGAATTCACCCCTCCACTTT
TRBV4-1	TRBJ2-1	.	.	CASRTTGSSYNEQFF	TGCGCCAGCAGAACCACAGGTAGCTCCTACAATGAGCAGTTCTTC
TRBV18	TRBJ2-7	.	.	CASSTTPSSYEQYF	TGTGCCAGCTCAACCACGCCCAGCTCCTACGAGCAGTACTTC
TRBV10-2	TRBJ2-7	.	.	CASSESTKGREQYF	TGCGCCAGCAGTGAGTCGACCAAGGGGCGCGAGCAGTACTTC
TRBV11-2	TRBJ2-2	.	.	CASSPHRENTGELFF	TGTGCCAGCAGCCCCCACCGGGAAAACACCGGGGAGCTGTTTTTT
TRBV5-1	TRBJ1-1	.	.	CASPIQGDTEAFF	TGCGCCAGTCCCATACAGGGCGACACTGAAGCTTTCTTT
TRBV5-1	TRBJ2-1	TRBD1	.	CASSPRSDRLYNEQFF	TGCGCCAGCAGCCCGAGGTCGGACAGGTTGTACAATGAGCAGTTCTTC
TRBV2	TRBJ2-7	TRBD1	once	CASWAETGGLYEQYF	TGTGCCAGCTGGGCGGAAACAGGGGGGCTGTACGAGCAGTACTTC
TRBV27	TRBJ1-6	.	.	CASSLMASGNSPLHF	TGTGCCAGCAGTTTGATGGCCAGCGGAAATTCACCCCTCCACTTT
TRBV18	TRBJ1-5	.	.	CASSPSSNQPQHF	TGTGCCAGCTCACCTAGTAGCAATCAGCCCCAGCATTTT
TRBV18	TRBJ2-1	TRBD2	.	CASSPPAGAYNEQFF	TGTGCCAGCTCACCACCGGCGGGGGCCTACAATGAGCAGTTCTTC
TRBV7-2	TRBJ1-1	.	.	CASSLEAAVGTEAFF	TGTGCCAGCAGCTTAGAAGCGGCGGTGGGCACTGAAGCTTTCTTT
TRBV9	TRBJ2-5	TRBD2	.	CASSEYSGGPKETQYF	TGTGCCAGCAGCGAATATAGCGGGGGGCCCAAAGAGACCCAGTACTTC
TRBV11-2	TRBJ1-4	.	.	CASSSDRRNEKLFF	TGTGCCAGCAGCTCCGACAGGCGAAATGAAAAACTGTTTTTT
TRBV16	TRBJ2-1	TRBD1	.	CASSLYSDRGPYNEQFF	TGTGCCAGCAGCCTATACTCCGACAGGGGCCCCTACAATGAGCAGTTCTTC
TRBV6-5	TRBJ1-6	.	.	CASSYRTGGNSPLHF	TGTGCCAGCAGTTACCGAACAGGCGGAAATTCACCCCTCCACTTT
TRBV12-3/TRBV12-4	TRBJ1-3	TRBD1	.	CASSAGQGNTIYF	TGTGCCAGCAGTGCGGGACAGGGAAACACCATATATTTT
TRBV6-5	TRBJ1-1	TRBD1	.	CASILGTATEAFF	TGTGCCAGCATACTAGGGACAGCCACTGAAGCTTTCTTT
TRBV4-1	TRBJ2-3	.	.	CASSRSGATDTQYF	TGCGCCAGCAGTCGGTCGGGAGCCACAGATACGCAGTATTTT
TRBV7-9	TRBJ2-1	TRBD2	.	CASSLGEGNEQFF	TGTGCCAGCAGCTTGGGGGAGGGCAATGAGCAGTTCTTC
TRBV11-2	TRBJ2-2	.	.	CASSTGRVTGELFF	TGTGCCAGCAGTACAGGGAGGGTCACCGGGGAGCTGTTTTTT
TRBV7-8	TRBJ1-5	.	.	CASSLAGPPRERPQHF	TGTGCCAGCAGCTTAGCCGGACCGCCCAGGGAACGGCCCCAGCATTTT
TRBV5-5	TRBJ1-4	.	.	CASSWTGGGEKLFF	TGTGCCAGCAGCTGGACGGGAGGTGGTGAAAAACTGTTTTTT
TRBV27	TRBJ2-7	.	.	CASSRQVPDEQYF	TGTGCCAGCAGTAGACAGGTTCCCGACGAGCAGTACTTC
TRBV2	TRBJ1-5	.	.	CASSTGEGGVVSQPQHF	TGTGCCAGCAGTACCGGCGAAGGAGGTGTAGTCAGTCAGCCCCAGCATTTT
TRBV6-5	TRBJ1-3	.	.	CASSYSGQSAGNTIYF	TGTGCCAGCAGTTACTCGGGCCAATCGGCGGGAAACACCATATATTTT
TRBV3-1/TRBV3-2	TRBJ2-1	TRBD2	.	CASSQNGRANNEQFF	TGTGCCAGCAGCCAGAACGGGAGGGCCAACAATGAGCAGTTCTTC
TRBV7-2	TRBJ1-4	.	once	CASSTGQINEKLFF	TGTGCCAGCAGCACTGGACAGATTAATGAAAAACTGTTTTTT
TRBV25-1	TRBJ2-2	TRBD1	.	CASTDRTGELFF	TGTGCCAGCACGGACAGGACCGGGGAGCTGTTTTTT
TRBV18	TRBJ2-3	.	.	CASSPPHRVVTDTQYF	TGTGCCAGCTCACCACCTCACAGGGTAGTAACAGATACGCAGTATTTT
TRBV24-1	TRBJ2-7	.	.	CATSGRTSYEQYF	TGTGCCACCAGTGGCAGGACATCCTACGAGCAGTACTTC
TRBV19	TRBJ2-1	.	.	CASSLAGPLYNEQFF	TGTGCCAGTAGTCTTGCAGGGCCTCTCTACAATGAGCAGTTCTTC
TRBV16	TRBJ1-1	TRBD1	.	CASRQGARDTEAFF	TGTGCCAGCCGACAGGGGGCGAGGGACACTGAAGCTTTCTTT
TRBV19	TRBJ2-1	TRBD2	.	CASSRSTSGSIRNEQFF	TGTGCCAGTAGTAGATCGACTAGCGGGAGCATAAGGAATGAGCAGTTCTTC
TRBV4-1	TRBJ2-4	.	.	CASSARGEAKNIQYF	TGCGCCAGCAGCGCACGGGGAGAAGCCAAAAACATTCAGTACTTC